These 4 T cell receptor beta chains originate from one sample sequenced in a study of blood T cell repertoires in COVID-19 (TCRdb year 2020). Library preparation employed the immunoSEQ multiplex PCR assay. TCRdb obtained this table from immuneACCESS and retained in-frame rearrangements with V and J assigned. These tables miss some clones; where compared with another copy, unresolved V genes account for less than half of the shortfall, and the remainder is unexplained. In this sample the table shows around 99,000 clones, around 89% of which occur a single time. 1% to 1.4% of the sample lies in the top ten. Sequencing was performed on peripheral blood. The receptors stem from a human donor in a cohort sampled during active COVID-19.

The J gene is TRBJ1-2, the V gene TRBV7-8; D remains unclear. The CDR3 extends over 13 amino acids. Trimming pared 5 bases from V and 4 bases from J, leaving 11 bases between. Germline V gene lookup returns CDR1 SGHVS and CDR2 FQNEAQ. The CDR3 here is CASSPPRFYGYTF. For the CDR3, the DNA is TGTGCCAGCAGCCCGCCACGGTTCTATGGCTACACCTTC.

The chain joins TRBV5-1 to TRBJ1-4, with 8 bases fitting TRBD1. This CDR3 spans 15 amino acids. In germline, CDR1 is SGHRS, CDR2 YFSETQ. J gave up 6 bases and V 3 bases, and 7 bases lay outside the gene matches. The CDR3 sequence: CASSSTGAGDEKLFF. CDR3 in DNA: TGCGCCAGCAGCTCGACAGGGGCGGGAGATGAAAAACTGTTTTTT.

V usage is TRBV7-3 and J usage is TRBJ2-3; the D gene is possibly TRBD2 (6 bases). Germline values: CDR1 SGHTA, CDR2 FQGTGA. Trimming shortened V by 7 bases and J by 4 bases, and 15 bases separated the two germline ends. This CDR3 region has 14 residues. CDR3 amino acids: CASTPRGGPDTQYF. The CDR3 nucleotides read TGTGCCAGCACCCCGCGGGGAGGTCCAGATACGCAGTATTTT.

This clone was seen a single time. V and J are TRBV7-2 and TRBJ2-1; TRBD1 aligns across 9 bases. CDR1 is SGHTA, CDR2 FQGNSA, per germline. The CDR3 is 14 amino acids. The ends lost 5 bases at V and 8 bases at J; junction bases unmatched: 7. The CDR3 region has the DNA TGTGCCAGCAGCCCGGGACAGGGTCGCCATGAGCAGTTCTTC. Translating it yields CASSPGQGRHEQFF.